Here is one TCR beta chain with its context. What it binds is not known. An end of the junction does not agree with germline; a read error may underlie this. A second PCR, run for 7 to 11 cycles, used a sample-barcoded 5' primer plus a J-beta primer mix. Every single cDNA molecule received a tag from a template-switch adaptor with 12 random nucleotides. TCRdb redid the calling of the 5' RACE reads with MiXCR, one entry per CDR3 protein. Of fewer than 2,000,000 distinct CDR3 sequences detected, roughly a third appear once; the ten largest clones hold approximately 11%. The sample originates from a study of blood T cells in healthy people across ages. The study's findings and limits: Unknown donor CMV status possibly confounded expanded clonotype changes.

CDR3 size: 17 residues. The specimen sequenced was blood. The TCR sequence derives from a woman between 25 and 40 years old in good health. The J gene is TRBJ2-6, the V gene TRBV12-3 or TRBV12-4; the match to TRBD1 covers 7 bases. CDR3 protein: CASSPRQGKPGVNVLTF. The CDR3 DNA follows: TGTGCCAGCAGTCCCAGACAGGGCAAACCCGGGGTCAACGTCCTGACTTTC.